These 14 T cell receptor beta chains were sequenced from one sample in a study of shared clonotypes between healthy human individuals (dated by TCRdb to about 2020). The method was the immunoSEQ multiplex PCR assay. Sourced from immuneACCESS, this table was stored by TCRdb with only in-frame sequences that have V and J called. A share of the clones is absent; for the studies checked, an unresolved V gene accounts for under half, and the remainder has no known explanation. This sample lists about 380,000 clones; roughly 96% were detected once. The ten top clones hold around 0.29% of the sample. The sequenced material came from memory CD8+ T cells sorted from blood. In the paper's terms, the cell subset or site label means: CD45RO+ cells pooled with CCR7-negative TemRA cells. These TCRs come from a man aged 25-45 years in good health.

This chain joins TRBV19 and TRBJ2-1; D call uncertain. V was pared by 3 bases and J by 6 bases, with 18 bases between. The length of the CDR3 is 16 residues. The germline gives CDR1 LNHDA, CDR2 SQIVND (reference sequence). The CDR3 DNA is TGTGCCAGTAGTATTTCGCGGCAGTTGACTTTCAATGAGCAGTTCTTC. As protein: CASSISRQLTFNEQFF. The full variable domain, its missing parts supplied by reference TRBV19 and TRBJ2-1, is DGGITQSPKYLFRKEGQNVTLSCEQNLNHDAMYWYRQDPGQGLRLIYYSQIVNDFQKGDIAEGYSVSREKKESFPLTVTSAQKNPTAFYLCASSISRQLTFNEQFFGPGTRLTVL.

The chain joins TRBV7-9 to TRBJ2-2; D may be TRBD1 (6 bases). Germline CDR1 and CDR2: SEHNR and FQNEAQ (reference sequence). The CDR3 has 15 amino acids. V was clipped by 5 bases and J by 2 bases, with 12 bases between them. The CDR3 DNA follows: TGTGCCAGCAGCGCCCGGGACAAAAACACCGGGGAGCTGTTTTTT. It codes for CASSARDKNTGELFF.

The genes are TRBV14 and TRBJ2-7, with 8 bases fitting TRBD1. Trimming at V came to 1 base and at J to 8 bases, leaving 1 base not matched to a gene. The CDR3 is 12 amino acids. Germline assignment: CDR1 SGHDN and CDR2 FVKESK. CDR3 loop: CASSQGQGKQYF. DNA for the CDR3: TGTGCCAGCAGCCAAGGACAGGGGAAGCAGTACTTC.

The J gene is TRBJ1-5, the V gene TRBV2, with 9 bases lining up with TRBD1. The CDR3 is 14 residues long. V dropped 5 bases and J dropped 6; count of bases not matched to a gene: 5. CDR1 SNHLY and CDR2 FYNNEI come from the germline V gene. CDR3 region: CASSITGGGQPQHF. CDR3 sequence (DNA): TGTGCCAGCAGTATAACAGGGGGCGGTCAGCCCCAGCATTTT.

The CDR3 reads CASSPRLAALGTGELFF. As DNA, the CDR3 is TGTGCCAGCTCACCACGTTTAGCGGCCTTAGGTACCGGGGAGCTGTTTTTT. The chain employs TRBV18 and TRBJ2-2, with D possibly being TRBD2 (6 bases). The V end lost 1 base, the J end lost 5 bases, and 17 bases lay between the germline ends. The CDR3 sequence is 17 residues long. In germline, CDR1 is KGHSH, CDR2 LQKENI. Drawing the rest from reference TRBV18 and TRBJ2-2, the complete variable domain is NAGVMQNPRHLVRRRGQEARLRCSPMKGHSHVYWYRQLPEEGLKFMVYLQKENIIDESGMPKERFSAEFPKEGPSILRIQQVVRGDSAAYFCASSPRLAALGTGELFFGEGSRLTVL.

The chain is built from TRBV28 and TRBJ2-3; D is undetermined. This CDR3 has 12 amino acids. From germline, CDR1 is MDHEN and CDR2 SYDVKM. Trimming removed 7 bases from V and 3 bases from J, with 8 bases in between. The CDR3 loop is CASNKETDTQYF. The CDR3 nucleotides read TGTGCCAGCAACAAAGAAACAGATACGCAGTATTTT.

Details on this clone: This same CDR3 is encoded by further DNA sequences in the sample. The V call is TRBV7-9, the J call TRBJ2-3; no firm D call. Germline lookup yields CDR1 SEHNR and CDR2 FQNEAQ (reference sequence). The ends were cut back, 5 bases at V and 3 bases at J, with 6 bases in the middle. The CDR3 runs 12 residues. CDR3 bases: TGTGCCAGCAGCCCCTCGACAGATACGCAGTATTTT. This gives the protein CASSPSTDTQYF.

V gene TRBV28 combines with J gene TRBJ2-2; 7 bases map to TRBD2. V dropped 3 bases and J dropped 1; count of bases not matched to a gene: 14. Looked up from germline, CDR1 is MDHEN and CDR2 is SYDVKM. There are 19 residues in the CDR3. This chain's CDR3 is CASSLVRGSGLMNTGELFF. In DNA, the CDR3 is TGTGCCAGCAGTTTGGTCCGGGGTAGCGGGCTCATGAACACCGGGGAGCTGTTTTTT.

The chain uses TRBV30 and TRBJ1-5, with D unclear. Trimming left V 4 bases short and J 7 bases short, with 14 bases between. From germline, CDR1 is GTSNPN and CDR2 SVGIG (reference sequence). There are 13 residues in the CDR3. CDR3 DNA: TGTGCCTGGACCCCACAGAGGAACCAGCCCCAGCATTTT. Its protein is CAWTPQRNQPQHF.

J is TRBJ2-7 and V is TRBV6-1; no definite D call. Germline loops: CDR1 MNHNS, CDR2 SASEGT. The CDR3 is 13 residues long. V was cut by 2 bases and J by 6 bases, with 11 bases left in between. Here the CDR3 reads CASSERVAGEQYF. CDR3 bases: TGTGCCAGCAGTGAACGGGTAGCAGGCGAGCAGTACTTC.

The chain recombines TRBV2 with TRBJ2-1, with 10 bases that match TRBD2. Germline loops: CDR1 SNHLY, CDR2 FYNNEI. The CDR3 is 13 amino acids. J lost 10 bases, V lost 6 bases, and 6 bases had no gene match. The CDR3 region is CASRLAGVGEQFF. CDR3 in DNA: TGTGCCAGCAGGCTAGCGGGAGTAGGGGAGCAGTTCTTC.

The chain has TRBV4-2 and TRBJ1-2, with 8 bases that match TRBD1. The CDR3 length is 16 residues. The germline V gene has CDR1 LGHNA and CDR2 YNFKEQ. V lost 3 bases, J lost 2 bases, and 8 bases stayed unmatched. The CDR3 DNA reads as TGTGCCAGCAGCCAGGCGCCGGGACAGGCAAACTATGGCTACACCTTC. It specifies CASSQAPGQANYGYTF.

V and J are TRBV7-8 and TRBJ2-2, with 10 bases matching TRBD1. V shed 5 bases and J 7 bases; nucleotides not matched to a gene: 4. There are 14 residues in the CDR3. Germline V gene lookup returns CDR1 SGHVS and CDR2 FQNEAQ. The CDR3 reads CASSADRGRGELFF. DNA for the CDR3: TGTGCCAGCAGCGCCGACAGGGGGCGCGGGGAGCTGTTTTTT.

The CDR3 here is CASSGGASVYGYTF. In DNA form, the CDR3 reads TGTGCCAGCTCTGGGGGGGCCAGCGTGTATGGCTACACCTTC. The rearrangement uses TRBV6-5 and TRBJ1-2; D is possibly TRBD1 (6 bases). V was pared by 8 bases and J by 5 bases, with 18 bases between. Germline V gene lookup returns CDR1 MNHEY and CDR2 SVGAGI. The CDR3 is 14 amino acids.